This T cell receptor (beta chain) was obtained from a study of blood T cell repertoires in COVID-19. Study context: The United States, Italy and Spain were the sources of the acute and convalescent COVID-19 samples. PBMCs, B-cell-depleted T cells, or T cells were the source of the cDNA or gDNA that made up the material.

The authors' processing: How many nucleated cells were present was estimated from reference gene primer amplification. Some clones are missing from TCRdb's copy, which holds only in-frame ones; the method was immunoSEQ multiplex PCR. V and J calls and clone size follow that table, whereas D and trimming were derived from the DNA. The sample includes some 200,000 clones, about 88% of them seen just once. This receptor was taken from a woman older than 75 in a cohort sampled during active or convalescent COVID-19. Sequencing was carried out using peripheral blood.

The CDR3 region is CATSDPVRTGNTIYF. CDR3 coding DNA: TGTGCCACCAGTGATCCCGTGCGCACTGGAAACACCATATATTTT. The chain is built from TRBV24-1 and TRBJ1-3, with D unclear. Germline CDR1 and CDR2: KGHDR and SFDVKD. The CDR3 is 15 residues long. Trimming took 3 bases from V and 2 from J, leaving 10 bases between them.